These 22 T cell receptor beta chains came from one sample sequenced in a study of cytomegalovirus exposure and HLA in healthy donors. Primers: 60 Vbeta forward and 13 Jbeta reverse. Here immunoSEQ multiplex PCR was the method, and the copy in TCRdb shows in-frame clones only, minus some. Among 100,000 to 150,000 clones listed, approximately 17% were seen once. The specimen was PBMCs. Every receptor here comes from a female donor in good health and CMV-seropositive.

This rearrangement joins TRBV5-4 to TRBJ2-3; D possibly corresponds to TRBD2 (5 bases). This CDR3 comprises 16 residues. Germline lookup yields CDR1 SGHNT and CDR2 YYREEE (reference sequence). With 0 bases removed from V and 3 bases from J, the gap between germline ends came to 14 bases. DNA for the CDR3: TGTGCCAGCAGCTTGGCTCCACTAGGAGTAACAGATACGCAGTATTTT. Translated: CASSLAPLGVTDTQYF.

This clone was seen more than once but under ten times. The rearrangement links TRBV4-2 to TRBJ2-4, with 10 bases aligning to TRBD1. Germline V gene data show CDR1 as LGHNA and CDR2 as YNFKEQ. The J segment lost 0 bases and the V segment lost 1 base, leaving 3 bases of the junction unmatched. The CDR3 length is 17 residues. Written as DNA, the CDR3 is TGTGCCAGCAGCCAAGTGGGGACAGGGGTAGCCAAAAACATTCAGTACTTC. Encoded protein: CASSQVGTGVAKNIQYF.

The V and J genes are TRBV18 and TRBJ2-1; D unclear. V lost 0 bases and J lost 10, with 7 bases in between. The CDR3 extends over 12 amino acids. Per germline, CDR1 KGHSH and CDR2 LQKENI. CDR3 bases: TGTGCCAGCTCACCACCGTCTCGGGAGCAGTTCTTC. This gives the protein CASSPPSREQFF. The variable domain in full, with the rest retrieved from reference TRBV18 and TRBJ2-1, is NAGVMQNPRHLVRRRGQEARLRCSPMKGHSHVYWYRQLPEEGLKFMVYLQKENIIDESGMPKERFSAEFPKEGPSILRIQQVVRGDSAAYFCASSPPSREQFFGPGTRLTVL.

This chain uses TRBV2 with TRBJ1-2; unclear D gene. Trimming removed 2 bases at V and 3 bases at J, with 13 bases between. This CDR3 contains 15 residues. CDR1 and CDR2 (germline): SNHLY, FYNNEI. The CDR3 sequence: CASSEFSGRYYGYTF. The CDR3 DNA reads TGTGCCAGCAGTGAATTCTCAGGAAGATACTATGGCTACACCTTC.

This chain joins TRBV2 and TRBJ2-7; D might be TRBD1 (6 bases). Trimming took 6 bases from V and 0 from J, leaving 9 bases between them. Germline-derived CDR1 and CDR2 are SNHLY and FYNNEI. The CDR3 runs to 13 residues. CDR3 amino acids: CASSYRASYEQYF. CDR3 DNA: TGTGCCAGCAGCTACAGGGCCTCCTACGAGCAGTACTTC.

This clone was seen a few times. The chain is built from TRBV14 and TRBJ2-1, with TRBD2 identical over 15 bases. Germline CDR1 and CDR2: SGHDN and FVKESK. The CDR3 is 18 residues long. V shed 5 bases and J 7 bases; nucleotides not matched to a gene: 12. In DNA form, the CDR3 reads TGTGCCAGCAGCTCTCGGACTAGCGGGAGGGCCAGGGGAAATGAGCAGTTCTTC. Amino acids: CASSSRTSGRARGNEQFF.

V is TRBV19 and J is TRBJ2-2; 7 bases fit TRBD1. V was pared by 6 bases and J by 3 bases, with 7 bases of the junction left unmatched. The germline CDR1 and CDR2 sequences are LNHDA and SQIVND (reference sequence). This CDR3 has 15 amino acids. The CDR3 bases are TGTGCCAGTAGCCAGAAGGGGGCGGACACCGGGGAGCTGTTTTTT. It specifies CASSQKGADTGELFF. Combining the CDR3 with reference TRBV19 and TRBJ2-2 gives the whole variable domain DGGITQSPKYLFRKEGQNVTLSCEQNLNHDAMYWYRQDPGQGLRLIYYSQIVNDFQKGDIAEGYSVSREKKESFPLTVTSAQKNPTAFYLCASSQKGADTGELFFGEGSRLTVL.

The chain is built from TRBV5-1 and TRBJ2-3; 9 nucleotides match TRBD2. The V and J ends lost 3 bases and 0 bases, in that order; junction bases with no gene match: 11. There are 18 residues in the CDR3. The germline V gene encodes CDR1 SGHRS and CDR2 YFSETQ. The CDR3 here is CASSSESLTSGSTDTQYF. CDR3 bases: TGCGCCAGCAGCTCCGAGTCCTTGACTAGCGGTAGCACAGATACGCAGTATTTT.

The chain employs TRBV5-1 and TRBJ2-6; D is unresolved. The CDR3 runs to 19 residues. V was cut by 0 bases and J by 0 bases, with 16 bases left in between. CDR1 SGHRS and CDR2 YFSETQ come from the germline V gene. The CDR3, as DNA: TGCGCCAGCAGCTTGGCTCCCCCAGGATTCGCCTCTGGGGCCAACGTCCTGACTTTC. This gives the protein CASSLAPPGFASGANVLTF.

This clone was seen a few times. The gene calls are TRBV27 and TRBJ1-1, with D unclear. The germline V and J ends were trimmed by 3 bases and 1 base, with 6 bases remaining between them. CDR1 MNHEY and CDR2 SMNVEV come from the germline V gene (reference sequence). The length of the CDR3 is 13 residues. CDR3 DNA sequence: TGTGCCAGCAGTTTGAACAGGAACACTGAAGCTTTCTTT. Its protein is CASSLNRNTEAFF.

The V and J genes are TRBV18 and TRBJ2-7, with TRBD1 identical over 7 bases. Per the germline V gene, CDR1 is KGHSH and CDR2 is LQKENI. The junction had 5 bases not matched to a gene; V was cut back by 3 bases and J by 3 bases. CDR3 length: 14 amino acids. The CDR3 is CASSPQTGNYEQYF. The CDR3 DNA follows: TGTGCCAGCTCACCGCAGACAGGGAACTACGAGCAGTACTTC.

V gene TRBV30 combines with J gene TRBJ2-7, with TRBD1 matching 8 bases. V lost 5 bases to trimming and J lost 3 bases; unmatched junction nucleotides: 6. Germline-derived CDR1 and CDR2 are GTSNPN and SVGIG (reference sequence). CDR3 length: 13 amino acids. CDR3 sequence: CAWAGGDLYEQYF. CDR3 bases: TGTGCCTGGGCAGGGGGCGACCTCTACGAGCAGTACTTC.

This clone has more than one count but fewer than ten. V gene TRBV7-9 combines with J gene TRBJ1-1; TRBD1 aligns across 11 bases. Looked up from germline, CDR1 is SEHNR and CDR2 is FQNEAQ (reference sequence). Trimming cost V 10 bases and J 3 bases; bases outside gene matches: 13. CDR3 length: 16 residues. The CDR3 DNA is TGTGCCATAGCCCCGGGACAGGGGGATTTGGACACTGAAGCTTTCTTT. It yields the protein CAIAPGQGDLDTEAFF.

This clone turned up a few times. The chain links TRBV5-1 to TRBJ2-1, with 8 bases fitting TRBD1. V dropped 6 bases and J dropped 9; count of bases not matched to a gene: 14. CDR1 is SGHRS, CDR2 YFSETQ, per germline. The CDR3 runs to 15 residues. CDR3 DNA: TGCGCCAGCACCCCTCGGACAGGGACGGGGAGTGAGCAGTTCTTC. Amino acids: CASTPRTGTGSEQFF.

The chain is built from TRBV7-9 and TRBJ2-1, with 8 bases identical to TRBD2. CDR3 length equals 16 residues. Germline assignment: CDR1 SEHNR and CDR2 FQNEAQ (reference sequence). Unmatched junction bases numbered 11, after V lost 5 bases and J lost 5 bases. CDR3 residues: CASSVRSGRLDNEQFF. In nucleotides, the CDR3 is TGTGCCAGCAGCGTCCGCAGCGGGAGATTGGACAATGAGCAGTTCTTC.

This clone was counted between two and nine times. This chain links TRBV5-4 with TRBJ2-6; D possibly corresponds to TRBD1 (6 bases). Per the germline V gene, CDR1 is SGHNT and CDR2 is YYREEE (reference sequence). The CDR3 contains 15 residues. Trimming removed 3 bases from V and 4 bases from J, with 11 bases in between. The CDR3 nucleotides read TGTGCCAGCAGCTATACAGGGACCGGGGCCAACGTCCTGACTTTC. Its protein is CASSYTGTGANVLTF. Using reference TRBV5-4 and TRBJ2-6 for the parts outside the CDR3, the full variable domain is ETGVTQSPTHLIKTRGQQVTLRCSSQSGHNTVSWYQQALGQGPQFIFQYYREEENGRGNFPPRFSGLQFPNYSSELNVNALELDDSALYLCASSYTGTGANVLTFGAGSRLTVL.

V usage is TRBV5-6 and J usage is TRBJ2-7; 9 bases are a match to TRBD2. The V gene's germline CDR1 is SGHDT and CDR2 YYEEEE. This CDR3 spans 16 amino acids. V was clipped by 3 bases and J by 7 bases; unmatched bases: 14. The CDR3 is CASSSIAGAPVREQYF. The CDR3, as DNA: TGTGCCAGCAGCTCGATAGCGGGGGCCCCCGTAAGGGAGCAGTACTTC.

This clone was seen a few times. This rearrangement joins TRBV9 to TRBJ1-1; D gene uncertain. CDR1 and CDR2 from the germline V gene are SGDLS and YYNGEE. V lost 3 bases and J lost 3, with 6 bases in between. CDR3 length: 12 amino acids. CDR3 region: CASSADYTEAFF. The CDR3 DNA is TGTGCCAGCAGCGCGGACTACACTGAAGCTTTCTTT. Full variable domain (remainder filled in from reference TRBV9 and TRBJ1-1): DSGVTQTPKHLITATGQRVTLRCSPRSGDLSVYWYQQSLDQGLQFLIQYYNGEERAKGNILERFSAQQFPDLHSELNLSSLELGDSALYFCASSADYTEAFFGQGTRLTVV.

This clone has only a few counts. The DNA for the CDR3 is TGCGCCAGCAGCTCCGACACCCGAAACTCCTACGAGCAGTACTTC. This sequence encodes CASSSDTRNSYEQYF. The gene calls are TRBV5-1 and TRBJ2-7; no definite D call. Per the germline V gene, CDR1 is SGHRS and CDR2 is YFSETQ. The CDR3 sequence is 15 residues long. Trimming pared 3 bases from V and 0 bases from J, leaving 13 bases between.

The chain recombines TRBV5-1 with TRBJ1-2; 8 bases are a match to TRBD1. The trim removed 2 bases at V and 8 bases at J, leaving 5 bases unmatched. The V gene's germline CDR1 is SGHRS and CDR2 YFSETQ. The CDR3 is 13 amino acids. For the CDR3, the DNA is TGCGCCAGCAGCTTATACAGGGGGGAAGGCTACACCTTC. This codes for CASSLYRGEGYTF.

This clone was counted a few times. The chain recombines TRBV5-1 with TRBJ2-1; 10 positions match TRBD2. With 0 bases clipped from V and 8 bases from J, the junction kept 8 bases outside the gene matches. Germline assignment: CDR1 SGHRS and CDR2 YFSETQ. The CDR3 is 16 amino acids. In DNA, the CDR3 is TGCGCCAGCAGCTTGGTGGCTAGCGGGAGTTTAGATGAGCAGTTCTTC. This translates into CASSLVASGSLDEQFF.

The chain has TRBV19 and TRBJ1-3, with D hard to call. Per the germline V gene, CDR1 is LNHDA and CDR2 is SQIVND (reference sequence). V lost 5 bases, J lost 0 bases, and 14 bases lay in between. The CDR3 is made up of 16 amino acids. CDR3 residues: CASSVLQTTSGNTIYF. CDR3 sequence (DNA): TGTGCCAGTAGTGTTCTACAGACTACCTCTGGAAACACCATATATTTT.